Each of the 16 T cell receptor beta chains below was sequenced from the same sample in a study of cytomegalovirus exposure and HLA in healthy donors. PCR was performed using 60 Vbeta and 13 Jbeta primers. Libraries were prepared by immunoSEQ multiplex PCR; TCRdb keeps only in-frame clonotypes and omits some of them. The repertoire holds approximately 190,000 clones, with over 65% as singletons. Material: PBMCs. The receptors here all came from a boy between 2 and 10 years old in good health and CMV-seronegative.

The chain carries TRBV7-2 and TRBJ2-3; D might be TRBD2 (5 bases). The germline gives CDR1 SGHTA, CDR2 FQGNSA. Deletions cut 1 base from V and 8 bases from J, with 10 bases between. The CDR3 loop spans 13 amino acids. CDR3 sequence (DNA): TGTGCCAGCAGCTTAGTGAAGGGAGCTACGCAGTATTTT. It encodes CASSLVKGATQYF.

The gene calls are TRBV4-2 and TRBJ1-2; tentatively, D is TRBD1 (5 bases). Per the germline V gene, CDR1 is LGHNA and CDR2 is YNFKEQ. This CDR3 region has 16 residues. V was pared by 5 bases and J by 1 base, with 17 bases between. The CDR3 protein is CASSYGSLGGNYGYTF. CDR3 DNA sequence: TGTGCCAGCAGCTACGGTAGCCTCGGGGGTAACTATGGCTACACCTTC.

This sequence joins TRBV27 and TRBJ1-5, with D possibly being TRBD1 (5 bases). The ends were cut back, 6 bases at V and 14 bases at J, with 20 bases in the middle. CDR3 length equals 13 residues. Germline CDR1 is MNHEY and CDR2 is SMNVEV (reference sequence). CDR3: CASSLSKGILKHF. Here the CDR3 DNA reads TGTGCCAGCAGCCTCTCCAAGGGGATATTGAAGCATTTT.

V usage is TRBV10-3 and J usage is TRBJ1-5, with D unresolved. Trimming stripped 3 bases from V and 9 bases from J, with 18 bases between. Germline V gene data show CDR1 as ENHRY and CDR2 as SYGVKD. This CDR3 comprises 15 residues. The CDR3 DNA reads TGTGCCATCAGTGATTCGGCAGCCTCAGGTTGGCCCCAGCATTTT. This codes for CAISDSAASGWPQHF.

The chain carries TRBV9 and TRBJ2-1; 7 bases map to TRBD2. The ends lost 0 bases at V and 1 base at J; junction bases unmatched: 7. Per the germline V gene, CDR1 is SGDLS and CDR2 is YYNGEE. CDR3 size: 17 residues. CDR3 region: CASSVGKIAGSYNEQFF. As DNA, the CDR3 is TGTGCCAGCAGCGTAGGGAAGATAGCGGGTTCCTACAATGAGCAGTTCTTC.

The chain combines TRBV27 with TRBJ2-5, with D possibly TRBD2 on 8 matching bases. V lost 6 bases, J lost 4 bases, and 15 bases lay in between. The CDR3 runs to 14 residues. Germline CDR1 reads MNHEY; CDR2 reads SMNVEV (reference sequence). The CDR3 sequence: CASRREGAGETQYF. CDR3 DNA sequence: TGTGCCAGCAGACGGGAGGGGGCTGGAGAGACCCAGTACTTC.

The chain combines TRBV6-1 with TRBJ2-3, with TRBD1 matching 7 bases. Looked up from germline, CDR1 is MNHNS and CDR2 is SASEGT. The CDR3 runs 15 residues. V lost 3 bases, J lost 3 bases, and 6 bases stayed unmatched. CDR3 bases: TGTGCCAGCAGTGATATGGGACAGCGAACAGATACGCAGTATTTT. Encoded protein: CASSDMGQRTDTQYF.

The V gene is TRBV11-2, the J gene TRBJ2-1; 8 bases match TRBD2. After removal of 7 bases from V and 5 bases from J, the junction contained 10 bases not matched to a gene. This CDR3 has 15 residues. Germline V lookup: CDR1 SGHAT, CDR2 FQNNGV. The CDR3 DNA reads TGTGCCAGCACCCCTCCGGGGGGGCAGGACAATGAGCAGTTCTTC. This codes for CASTPPGGQDNEQFF. The whole variable domain, filled in from reference TRBV11-2 and TRBJ2-1, reads EAGVAQSPRYKIIEKRQSVAFWCNPISGHATLYWYQQILGQGPKLLIQFQNNGVVDDSQLPKDRFSAERLKGVDSTLKIQPAKLEDSAVYLCASTPPGGQDNEQFFGPGTRLTVL.

The chain links TRBV13 to TRBJ2-5; D is possibly TRBD1 (7 bases). Germline V CDR1 and CDR2: PRHDT, FYEKMQ (reference sequence). This CDR3 contains 14 residues. Trimming stripped 6 bases from V and 6 bases from J, with 17 bases between. The CDR3 nucleotides read TGTGCCAGCAGGGCAGGGGGGCAAGGGAAGACCCAGTACTTC. Translating gives CASRAGGQGKTQYF.

A remark on this clone: The sample holds other DNA sequences that translate to the same CDR3. This rearrangement joins TRBV7-8 to TRBJ2-7; D not certain. The CDR3 is made up of 12 amino acids. V shed 2 bases and J shed 3 bases, with 5 bases lying between them. Germline V gene data show CDR1 as SGHVS and CDR2 as FQNEAQ. The CDR3 region has the DNA TGTGCCAGCAGCTTATCCGGCTACGAGCAGTACTTC. Translated: CASSLSGYEQYF.

The genes are TRBV4-1 and TRBJ2-1, with TRBD1 identical over 9 bases. V shed 4 bases, J shed 10 bases, and the junction held 11 bases outside the gene matches. The CDR3 is 15 amino acids. Germline V gives CDR1 MGHRA, CDR2 YSYEKL. The DNA of the CDR3 is TGCGCCAGCAGCCCCCGGACAGGGGAATTGCAGGAGCAGTTCTTC. It specifies CASSPRTGELQEQFF.

The chain carries TRBV4-2 and TRBJ1-1; unclear D gene. Trimming took 1 base from V and 3 from J, leaving 18 bases between them. CDR3 length: 17 residues. Germline values: CDR1 LGHNA, CDR2 YNFKEQ. DNA for the CDR3: TGTGCCAGCAGCCAAGGGGGTTGGGGAGGTAAGGACACTGAAGCTTTCTTT. Its protein product is CASSQGGWGGKDTEAFF.

The J gene is TRBJ1-2, the V gene TRBV5-4; TRBD1 matches at 7 bases. With 3 bases clipped from V and 6 bases from J, the junction kept 8 bases outside the gene matches. This CDR3 comprises 14 residues. Germline values: CDR1 SGHNT, CDR2 YYREEE (reference sequence). Here the CDR3 reads CASSSTRQGDGYTF. The CDR3, as DNA: TGTGCCAGCAGCTCGACCAGACAGGGCGATGGCTACACCTTC.

The V and J genes are TRBV6-5 and TRBJ2-7; D is perhaps TRBD2 (6 bases). Germline CDR1 MNHEY, CDR2 SVGAGI. V was cut by 0 bases and J by 3 bases, with 12 bases left in between. CDR3 size: 15 residues. CDR3 sequence: CASSYSGGRYYEQYF. The CDR3 DNA reads as TGTGCCAGCAGTTACTCCGGGGGTCGGTACTACGAGCAGTACTTC.

This clone was seen just once. The CDR3 DNA sequence: TGTGCCAGCAGCCCTCCTGGGACAGGCAATCAGCCCCAGCATTTT. Translating it yields CASSPPGTGNQPQHF. The J gene is TRBJ1-5, the V gene TRBV7-9; 7 bases align to TRBD1. The CDR3 runs to 15 residues. Per germline, CDR1 SEHNR and CDR2 FQNEAQ (reference sequence). V shed 5 bases, J shed 2 bases, and the junction held 6 bases outside the gene matches.

This chain uses TRBV6-6 with TRBJ1-1; no clear D. From germline, CDR1 is MNHNY and CDR2 SVGAGI (reference sequence). The V end was cut by 2 bases, the J end by 1 base, with 5 bases between. CDR3 size: 13 residues. Here the CDR3 DNA reads TGTGCCAGCAGTTACACGGGGAACACTGAAGCTTTCTTT. Translation gives CASSYTGNTEAFF.